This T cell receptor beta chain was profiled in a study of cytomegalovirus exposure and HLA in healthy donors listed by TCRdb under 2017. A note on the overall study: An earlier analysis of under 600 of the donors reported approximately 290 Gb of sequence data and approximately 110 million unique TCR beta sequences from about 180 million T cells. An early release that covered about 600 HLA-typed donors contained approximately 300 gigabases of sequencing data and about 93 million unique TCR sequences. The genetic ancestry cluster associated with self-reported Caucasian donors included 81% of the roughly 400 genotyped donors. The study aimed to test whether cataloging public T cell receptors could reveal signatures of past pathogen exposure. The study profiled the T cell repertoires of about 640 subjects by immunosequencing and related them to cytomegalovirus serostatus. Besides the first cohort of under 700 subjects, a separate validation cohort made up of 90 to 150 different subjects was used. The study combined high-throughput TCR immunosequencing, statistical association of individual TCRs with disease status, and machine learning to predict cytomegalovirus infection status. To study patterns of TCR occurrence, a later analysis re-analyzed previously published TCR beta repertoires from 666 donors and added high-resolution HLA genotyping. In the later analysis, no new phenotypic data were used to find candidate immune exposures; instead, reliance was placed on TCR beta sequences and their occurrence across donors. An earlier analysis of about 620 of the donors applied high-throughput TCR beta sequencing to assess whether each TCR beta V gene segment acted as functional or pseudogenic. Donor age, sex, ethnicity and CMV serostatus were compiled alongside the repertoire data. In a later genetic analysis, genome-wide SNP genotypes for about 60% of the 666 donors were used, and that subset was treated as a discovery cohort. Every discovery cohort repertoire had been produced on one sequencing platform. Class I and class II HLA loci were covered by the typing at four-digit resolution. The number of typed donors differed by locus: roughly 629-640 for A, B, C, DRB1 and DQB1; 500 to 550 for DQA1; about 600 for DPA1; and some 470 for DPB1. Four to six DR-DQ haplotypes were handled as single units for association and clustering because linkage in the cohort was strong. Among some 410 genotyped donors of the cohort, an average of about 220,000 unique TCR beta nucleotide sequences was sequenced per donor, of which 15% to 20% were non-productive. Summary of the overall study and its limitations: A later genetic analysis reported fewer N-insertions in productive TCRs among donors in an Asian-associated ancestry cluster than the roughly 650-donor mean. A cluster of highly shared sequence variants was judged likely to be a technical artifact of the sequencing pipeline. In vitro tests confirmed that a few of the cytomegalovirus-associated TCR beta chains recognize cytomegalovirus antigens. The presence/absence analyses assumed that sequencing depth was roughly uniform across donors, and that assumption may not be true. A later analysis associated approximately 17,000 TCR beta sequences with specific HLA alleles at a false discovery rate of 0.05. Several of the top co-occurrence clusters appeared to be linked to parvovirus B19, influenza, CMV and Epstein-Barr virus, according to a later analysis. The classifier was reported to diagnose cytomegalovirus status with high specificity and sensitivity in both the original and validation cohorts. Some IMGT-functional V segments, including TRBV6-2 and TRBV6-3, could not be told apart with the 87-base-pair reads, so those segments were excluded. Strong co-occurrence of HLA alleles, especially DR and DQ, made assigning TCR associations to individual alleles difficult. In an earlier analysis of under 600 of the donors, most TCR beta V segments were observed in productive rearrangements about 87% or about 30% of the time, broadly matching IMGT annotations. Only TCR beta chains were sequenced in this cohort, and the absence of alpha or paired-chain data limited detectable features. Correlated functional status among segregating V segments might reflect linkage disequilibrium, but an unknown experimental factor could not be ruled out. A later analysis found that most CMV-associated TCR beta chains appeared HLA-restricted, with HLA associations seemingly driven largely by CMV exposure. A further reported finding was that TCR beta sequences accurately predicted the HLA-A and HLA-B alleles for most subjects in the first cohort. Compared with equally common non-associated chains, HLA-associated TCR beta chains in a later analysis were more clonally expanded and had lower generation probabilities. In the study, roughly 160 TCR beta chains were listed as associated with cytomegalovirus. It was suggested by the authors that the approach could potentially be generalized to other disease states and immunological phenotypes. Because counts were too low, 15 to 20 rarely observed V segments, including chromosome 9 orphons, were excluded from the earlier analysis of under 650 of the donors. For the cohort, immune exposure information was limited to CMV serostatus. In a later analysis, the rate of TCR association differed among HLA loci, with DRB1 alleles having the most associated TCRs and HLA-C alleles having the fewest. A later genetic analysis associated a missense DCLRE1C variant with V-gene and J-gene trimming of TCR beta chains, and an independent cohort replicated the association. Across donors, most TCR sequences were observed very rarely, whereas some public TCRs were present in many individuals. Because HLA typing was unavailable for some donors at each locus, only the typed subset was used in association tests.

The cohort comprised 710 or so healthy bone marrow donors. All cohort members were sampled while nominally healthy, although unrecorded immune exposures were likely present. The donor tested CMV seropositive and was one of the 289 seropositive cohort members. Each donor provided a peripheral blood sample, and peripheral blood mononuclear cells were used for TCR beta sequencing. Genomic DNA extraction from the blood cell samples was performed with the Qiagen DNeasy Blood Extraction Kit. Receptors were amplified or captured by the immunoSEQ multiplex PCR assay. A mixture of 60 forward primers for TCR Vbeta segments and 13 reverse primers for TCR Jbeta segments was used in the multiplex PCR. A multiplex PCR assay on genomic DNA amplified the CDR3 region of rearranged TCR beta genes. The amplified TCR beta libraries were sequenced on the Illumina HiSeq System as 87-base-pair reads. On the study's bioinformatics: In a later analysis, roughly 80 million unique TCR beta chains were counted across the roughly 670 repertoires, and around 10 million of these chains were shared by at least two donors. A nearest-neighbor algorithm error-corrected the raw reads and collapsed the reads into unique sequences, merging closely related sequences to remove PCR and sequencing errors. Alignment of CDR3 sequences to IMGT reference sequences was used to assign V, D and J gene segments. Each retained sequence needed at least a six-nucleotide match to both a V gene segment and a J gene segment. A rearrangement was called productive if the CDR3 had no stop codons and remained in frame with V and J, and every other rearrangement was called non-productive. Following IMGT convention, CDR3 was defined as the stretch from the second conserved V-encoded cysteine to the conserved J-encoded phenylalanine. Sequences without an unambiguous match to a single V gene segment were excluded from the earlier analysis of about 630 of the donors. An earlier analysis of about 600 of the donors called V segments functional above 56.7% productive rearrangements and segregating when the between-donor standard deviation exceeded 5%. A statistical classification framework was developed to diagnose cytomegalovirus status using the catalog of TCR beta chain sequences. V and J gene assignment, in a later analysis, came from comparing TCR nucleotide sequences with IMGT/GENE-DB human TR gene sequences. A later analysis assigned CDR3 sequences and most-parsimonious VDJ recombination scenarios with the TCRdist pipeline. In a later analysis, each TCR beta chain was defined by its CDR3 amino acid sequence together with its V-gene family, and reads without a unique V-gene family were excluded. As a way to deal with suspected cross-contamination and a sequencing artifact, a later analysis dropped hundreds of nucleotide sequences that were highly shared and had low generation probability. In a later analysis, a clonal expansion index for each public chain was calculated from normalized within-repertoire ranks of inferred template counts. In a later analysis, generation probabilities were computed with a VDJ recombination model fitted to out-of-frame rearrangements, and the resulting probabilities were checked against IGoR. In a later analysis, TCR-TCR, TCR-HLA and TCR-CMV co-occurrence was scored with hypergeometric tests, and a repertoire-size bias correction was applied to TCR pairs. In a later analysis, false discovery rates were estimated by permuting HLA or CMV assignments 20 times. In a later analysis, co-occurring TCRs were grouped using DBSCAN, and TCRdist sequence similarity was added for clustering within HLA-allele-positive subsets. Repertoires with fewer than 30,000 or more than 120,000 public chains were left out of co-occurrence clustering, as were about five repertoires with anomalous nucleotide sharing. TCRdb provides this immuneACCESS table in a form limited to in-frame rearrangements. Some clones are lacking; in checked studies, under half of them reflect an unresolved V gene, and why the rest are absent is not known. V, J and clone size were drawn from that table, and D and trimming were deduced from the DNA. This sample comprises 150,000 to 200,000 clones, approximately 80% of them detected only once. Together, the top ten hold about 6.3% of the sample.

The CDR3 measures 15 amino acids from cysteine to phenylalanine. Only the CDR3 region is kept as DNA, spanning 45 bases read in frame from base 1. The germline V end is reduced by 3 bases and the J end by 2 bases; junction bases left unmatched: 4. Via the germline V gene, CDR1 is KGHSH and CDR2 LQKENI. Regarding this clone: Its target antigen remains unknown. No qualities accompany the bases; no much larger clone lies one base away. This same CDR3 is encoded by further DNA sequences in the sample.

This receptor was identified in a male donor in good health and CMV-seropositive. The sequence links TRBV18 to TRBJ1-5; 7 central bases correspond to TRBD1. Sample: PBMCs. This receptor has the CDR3 CASSPGQGGNQPQHF. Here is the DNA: TGTGCCAGCTCACCCGGGCAGGGGGGCAATCAGCCCCAGCATTTT.